The rows below give T cell receptor beta chains drawn from one sample of a study of cytomegalovirus exposure and HLA in healthy donors. Sequencing was performed with immunoSEQ multiplex PCR; in TCRdb, only in-frame clones are kept and a portion is missing. The sample carries about 110,000 clones, around 77% recorded once. The sequenced sample was PBMCs. The receptor set was obtained from a human donor in good health. CDR3s include the opening cysteine and the closing phenylalanine or tryptophan.

TRBV27	TRBJ2-7	CASNQGGGSGNEQYF
TRBV6-5	TRBJ1-2	CASSYSGGRNGYTF
TRBV7-2	TRBJ1-2	CASSLMGQTLSYGYTF
TRBV18	TRBJ2-1	CASSPNTGVYNEQFF
TRBV6-5	TRBJ2-3	CASSYFTSGDTQYF
TRBV15	TRBJ1-1	CATSREGQGTEAFF
TRBV7-8	TRBJ2-7	CASSPDRVAEQYF
TRBV5-4	TRBJ2-2	CASSLRRESTNTGELFF
TRBV11-2	TRBJ2-3	CASSPKREVQYF
TRBV28	TRBJ2-5	CASSGQGEETQYF
TRBV28	TRBJ2-5	CASRPGGPGETQYF
TRBV9	TRBJ1-1	CASSAGTGGQFNTEAFF
TRBV7-3	TRBJ1-2	CASSDSPGAGGYTF
TRBV28	TRBJ1-2	CASSSSPTGSYGYTF
TRBV5-5	TRBJ2-7	CASSLIAGNYEQYF
TRBV4-1	TRBJ1-2	CASSQDPDRGKANYGYTF
TRBV19	TRBJ2-3	CASSIAKLAGTDTQYF
TRBV13	TRBJ1-3	CASSLSPGSSRLSGNTIYF
TRBV10-2	TRBJ1-2	CASSADRVRYGYTF
TRBV9	TRBJ2-5	CASSSPLSDLQETQYF
TRBV6-5	TRBJ1-1	CASSPGTLGGTEAFF
TRBV10-3	TRBJ2-3	CAISDSGTATDTQYF
TRBV10-1	TRBJ2-7	CASSDEGRPTGEQYF
TRBV11-2	TRBJ2-7	CASSSMGQVSYEQYF
TRBV19	TRBJ2-1	CASSTAGVSFNEQFF
TRBV6-5	.	CASSRLAGEVEQYF
TRBV27	TRBJ2-7	CASSSPGGYEQYF
TRBV6-1	TRBJ2-6	CASSEAGFAGGNSGANVLTF
TRBV5-1	TRBJ2-1	CASSSAGGRGFYEQFF
TRBV7-9	TRBJ1-5	CASSSTVNSNQPQHF
TRBV18	TRBJ2-1	CASSPLRPYRAGAHEQFF
TRBV30	TRBJ1-2	CAWSDGRTYGYTF
TRBV7-3	TRBJ2-5	CASSPAGARGGEQYF
TRBV18	TRBJ2-2	CASSPYAQDTGELFF
TRBV7-6	TRBJ2-2	CASSPGTGELFF
TRBV5-5	TRBJ2-2	CASSSMPSRNTGELFF
TRBV19	TRBJ2-3	CASSIGQGADTQYF
TRBV15	TRBJ2-1	CATSPRLSDNEQFF
TRBV7-9	TRBJ1-2	CASSSQGAGYGYTF
TRBV7-9	TRBJ2-3	CASSATSGLTDTQYF
TRBV10-3	TRBJ1-1	CAIRGGDRRMNTEAFF
TRBV5-6	TRBJ1-6	CASTLGPVYNSPLHF
TRBV5-1	TRBJ2-3	CASSLALAGAARADTQYF
TRBV7-8	TRBJ1-4	CASSSKDWRRNEKLFF
TRBV4-1	TRBJ2-4	CASSLAGGDIQYF
TRBV14	TRBJ1-6	CASSQVASSYNSPLHF